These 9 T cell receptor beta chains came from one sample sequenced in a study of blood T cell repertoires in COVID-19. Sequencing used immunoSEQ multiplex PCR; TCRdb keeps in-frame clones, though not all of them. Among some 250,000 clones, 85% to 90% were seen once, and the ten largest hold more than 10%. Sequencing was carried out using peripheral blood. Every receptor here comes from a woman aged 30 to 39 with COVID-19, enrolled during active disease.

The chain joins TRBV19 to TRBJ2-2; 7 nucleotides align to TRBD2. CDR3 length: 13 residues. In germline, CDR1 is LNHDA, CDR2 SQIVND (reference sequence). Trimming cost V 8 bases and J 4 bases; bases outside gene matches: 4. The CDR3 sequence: CASRRGGTGELFF. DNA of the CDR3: TGTGCCAGTCGACGCGGGGGCACCGGGGAGCTGTTTTTT.

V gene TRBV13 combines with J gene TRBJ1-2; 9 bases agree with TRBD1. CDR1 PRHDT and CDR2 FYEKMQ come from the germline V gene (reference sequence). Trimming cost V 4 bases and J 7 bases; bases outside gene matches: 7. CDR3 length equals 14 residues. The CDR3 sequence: CASSSRTGGRGYTF. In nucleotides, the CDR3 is TGTGCCAGCAGCTCAAGAACAGGGGGCCGTGGCTACACCTTC.

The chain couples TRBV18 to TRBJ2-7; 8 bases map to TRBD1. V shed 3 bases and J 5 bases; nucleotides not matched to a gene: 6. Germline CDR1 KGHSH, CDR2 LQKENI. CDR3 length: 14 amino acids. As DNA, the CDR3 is TGTGCCAGCTCACCGAGGACAGGGTTCCACGAGCAGTACTTC. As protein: CASSPRTGFHEQYF.

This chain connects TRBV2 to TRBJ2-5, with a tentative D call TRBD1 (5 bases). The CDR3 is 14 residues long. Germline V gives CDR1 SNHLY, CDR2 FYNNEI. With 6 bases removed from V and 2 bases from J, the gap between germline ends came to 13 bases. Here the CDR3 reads CASSVRGWQETQYF. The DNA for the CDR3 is TGTGCCAGCAGCGTAAGGGGTTGGCAAGAGACCCAGTACTTC.

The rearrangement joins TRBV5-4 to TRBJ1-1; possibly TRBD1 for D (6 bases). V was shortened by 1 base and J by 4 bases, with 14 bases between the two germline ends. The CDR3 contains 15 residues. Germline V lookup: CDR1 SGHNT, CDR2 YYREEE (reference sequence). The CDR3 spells CASSLPQGSGTEAFF. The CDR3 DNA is TGTGCCAGCAGCTTGCCCCAGGGGTCCGGCACTGAAGCTTTCTTT.

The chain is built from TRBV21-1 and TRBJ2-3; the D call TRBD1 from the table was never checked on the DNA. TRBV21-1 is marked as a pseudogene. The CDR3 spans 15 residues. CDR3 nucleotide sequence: TGTGCCAGCAGCAATAGTAGCAGGGGGACAGATACGCAGTATTTT. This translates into CASSNSSRGTDTQYF.

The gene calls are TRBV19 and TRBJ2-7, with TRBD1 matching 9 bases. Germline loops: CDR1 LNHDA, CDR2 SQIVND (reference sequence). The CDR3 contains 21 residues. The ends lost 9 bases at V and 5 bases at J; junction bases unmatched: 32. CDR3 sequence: CASNTDRGDLLLFLEGNEQYF. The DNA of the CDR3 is TGTGCCAGCAACACGGACAGGGGAGATTTACTGCTCTTTTTAGAGGGCAACGAGCAGTACTTC. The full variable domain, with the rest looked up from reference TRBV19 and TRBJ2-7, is DGGITQSPKYLFRKEGQNVTLSCEQNLNHDAMYWYRQDPGQGLRLIYYSQIVNDFQKGDIAEGYSVSREKKESFPLTVTSAQKNPTAFYLCASNTDRGDLLLFLEGNEQYFGPGTRLTVT.

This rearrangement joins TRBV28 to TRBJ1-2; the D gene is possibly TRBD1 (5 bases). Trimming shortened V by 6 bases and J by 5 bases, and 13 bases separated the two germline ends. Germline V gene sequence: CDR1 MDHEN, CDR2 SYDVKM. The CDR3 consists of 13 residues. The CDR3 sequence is CASSPTELYGYTF. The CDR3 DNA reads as TGTGCCAGCAGCCCGACAGAGTTATATGGCTACACCTTC.

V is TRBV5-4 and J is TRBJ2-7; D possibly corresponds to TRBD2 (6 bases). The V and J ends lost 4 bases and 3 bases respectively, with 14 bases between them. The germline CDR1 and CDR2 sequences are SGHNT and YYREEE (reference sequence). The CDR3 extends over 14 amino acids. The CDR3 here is CASSRGASVYEQYF. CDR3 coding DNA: TGTGCCAGCAGCCGGGGAGCTAGCGTCTACGAGCAGTACTTC.